The clone carrying this T cell receptor beta chain was recorded once. Antigen unknown. Only in-frame clones appear in the TCRdb table, and some are missing; sequencing was by immunoSEQ multiplex PCR. The repertoire consists of about 130,000 clones, with roughly nine tenths occurring once and the leading ten covering 1% to 1.5%. Germline lookup yields CDR1 MNHEY and CDR2 SVGAGI. With V trimmed by 6 bases and J by 4 bases, 4 bases remained unmatched. The length of the CDR3 is 14 residues. The data stem from a study of cytomegalovirus exposure and HLA in healthy donors. Whole-study findings and limits: Despite most TCR sequences being rare, some public TCRs occurred in many donors. According to the study, 150 to 200 TCR beta chains were cytomegalovirus-associated. Under in vitro conditions, a few CMV-associated chains were confirmed as specific for CMV antigens.

The chain joins TRBV6-5 to TRBJ1-5; 9 bases are shared with TRBD1. This clonotype was sampled from a woman in her late teens or twenties in good health and CMV-seronegative. Sequenced sample: PBMCs. CDR3 nucleotide sequence: TGTGCCAGCAGCTTGGACAGGGGAAATCAGCCCCAGCATTTT. Encoded protein: CASSLDRGNQPQHF.